This T cell receptor (beta chain) stems from a study of blood T cell repertoires in COVID-19. Background on the study: Whether acute or convalescent, the COVID-19 samples came from the United States, Italy and Spain. T cells, B-cell-depleted T cells, or PBMCs supplied cDNA or gDNA.

Original processing notes: Quantification of nucleated cells was approximated via reference gene primer amplification. TCRdb's table, derived via immunoSEQ multiplex PCR, lists solely in-frame clones and lacks some. The V and J calls and clone size were taken over from that table, and D and trimming were inferred from the DNA. The table includes about 180,000 clones, roughly nine tenths detected once. This clone was detected only once. This CDR3 region has 14 residues. Germline loops: CDR1 LGHNA, CDR2 YNFKEQ. V dropped 0 bases and J dropped 2 bases, with 8 bases sitting between them. The sequence came from a woman aged 25 to 45 with active or convalescent COVID-19. V and J are TRBV4-2 and TRBJ2-7; possibly TRBD2 for D (5 bases). Source material: peripheral blood. CDR3 loop: CASSQDRGTYEQYF. Here the CDR3 DNA reads TGTGCCAGCAGCCAAGATCGAGGGACCTACGAGCAGTACTTC.